This T cell receptor beta chain appears in the sequencing data of a study of PD-1 blockade in classical Hodgkin lymphoma. As regards this clone: Its target is not known.

As for time point: newly diagnosed, previously untreated cHL patient sample. From thawed PBMCs, CD4+ T cells were purified using magnetic negative selection. Newly diagnosed, untreated classical Hodgkin lymphoma PBMCs served as comparison. General study findings and limits: Repertoire difference causes, possibly disease activity or prior therapy, remain undefined. Relapsed/refractory patients reportedly had the lowest baseline TCR diversity, below newly diagnosed patients, who were below healthy donors.

Sequencing was performed with immunoSEQ multiplex PCR; in TCRdb, only in-frame clones are kept and a portion is missing. The table lists tens of thousands of clones, roughly 90% of them singletons. This CDR3 has 11 residues. The V gene's germline CDR1 is SGHDT and CDR2 YYEEEE. V gave up 7 bases and J gave up 7 bases, with 11 bases separating them. The receptor comes from a human donor with classical Hodgkin lymphoma. The sample comprised CD4+ T cells from blood. The chain links TRBV5-6 to TRBJ1-2; D call uncertain. The CDR3 loop is CASGFRRGYTF. The DNA of the CDR3 is TGTGCCAGCGGTTTCAGGCGTGGCTACACCTTC. The full variable domain, rest sourced from reference TRBV5-6 and TRBJ1-2, is DAGVTQSPTHLIKTRGQQVTLRCSPKSGHDTVSWYQQALGQGPQFIFQYYEEEERQRGNFPDRFSGHQFPNYSSELNVNALLLGDSALYLCASGFRRGYTFGSGTRLTVV.